One and the same sample provided the 22 T cell receptor beta chains below, sequenced in a study of T cell responses to AZD1222 COVID-19 vaccine. Here immunoSEQ multiplex PCR was the method, and the copy in TCRdb shows in-frame clones only, minus some. This sample carries roughly 98,000 clones, approximately 88% of them seen once, and the ten largest clones take 13% to 15%. The sample was peripheral blood, taken 28 days after the second AZD1222 dose. The source is an adult who received the AZD1222 COVID-19 vaccine.

Here the CDR3 DNA reads TGTGCCAGCAGTTTGACCCATAGAACGGACAATGAGCAGTTCTTC. Protein: CASSLTHRTDNEQFF. V is TRBV6-5 and J is TRBJ2-1, with unresolved D. V dropped 4 bases and J dropped 5 bases, with 15 bases sitting between them. This CDR3 is built from 15 residues. From germline, CDR1 is MNHEY and CDR2 SVGAGI.

In nucleotides, the CDR3 is TGTGCCACCAGTGATTCGGACAGGTTCTATGGCTACACCTTC. Translated: CATSDSDRFYGYTF. The chain uses TRBV24-1 and TRBJ1-2, with 7 bases that match TRBD1. The V and J ends lost 2 bases and 4 bases, in that order; junction bases with no gene match: 3. CDR1 and CDR2 from the germline V gene are KGHDR and SFDVKD. CDR3 length: 14 amino acids.

J is TRBJ1-2 and V is TRBV6-5; D is uncertain. This CDR3 contains 12 residues. The V gene's germline CDR1 is MNHEY and CDR2 SVGAGI. The V end lost 6 bases, the J end lost 8 bases, and 13 bases lay between the germline ends. DNA for the CDR3: TGTGCCAGCAGCCTCGGGAACCTAGGCTACACCTTC. This gives the protein CASSLGNLGYTF.

V is TRBV6-1 and J is TRBJ1-2, with D possibly being TRBD1 (5 bases). Trimming took 0 bases from V and 8 from J, leaving 13 bases between them. Germline CDR1 reads MNHNS; CDR2 reads SASEGT. The CDR3 consists of 14 residues. This CDR3 reads CASSEATGIWGYTF. The CDR3 nucleotides read TGTGCCAGCAGTGAAGCCACAGGCATATGGGGCTACACCTTC.

V gene TRBV5-6 combines with J gene TRBJ2-3; TRBD2 is a possible D gene (6 bases). The CDR3 runs to 13 residues. V lost 5 bases and J lost 4, with 11 bases in between. CDR1 and CDR2 (germline): SGHDT, YYEEEE. The CDR3 DNA reads TGTGCCAGCAGGGTCTGGGGGGCAGATACGCAGTATTTT. Amino acid sequence: CASRVWGADTQYF.

The chain carries TRBV6-1 and TRBJ2-7; D is unclear. This CDR3 region has 13 residues. Trimming pared 3 bases from V and 6 bases from J, leaving 12 bases between. Germline V lookup: CDR1 MNHNS, CDR2 SASEGT. The CDR3 DNA sequence: TGTGCCAGCAGTGACCGAAATGTGGGCGAGCAGTACTTC. It yields the protein CASSDRNVGEQYF.

The rearrangement uses TRBV5-5 and TRBJ1-1; D not certain. Deletions cut 1 base from V and 4 bases from J, with 8 bases between. Germline CDR1 and CDR2: SGHKS and YYEKEE (reference sequence). This CDR3 has 13 residues. This chain's CDR3 is CASSLNMATEAFF. The CDR3 DNA is TGTGCCAGCAGCTTGAATATGGCCACTGAAGCTTTCTTT.

The rearrangement links TRBV7-8 to TRBJ1-5, with 9 bases aligning to TRBD1. V dropped 4 bases and J dropped 1; count of bases not matched to a gene: 5. CDR3 length equals 16 residues. Germline V lookup: CDR1 SGHVS, CDR2 FQNEAQ. The CDR3 nucleotides are TGTGCCAGCAGCTCAGACAGGGGGAGAAGCAATCAGCCCCAGCATTTT. This encodes CASSSDRGRSNQPQHF.

The rearrangement uses TRBV7-9 and TRBJ1-3; D unresolved. Trimming stripped 1 base from V and 2 bases from J, with 6 bases between. CDR3 length: 14 residues. Germline V CDR1 and CDR2: SEHNR, FQNEAQ (reference sequence). The CDR3, as DNA: TGTGCCAGCAGCTTAGAGGCAGCTGGAAACACCATATATTTT. Encoded protein: CASSLEAAGNTIYF. Full variable domain (outside the CDR3, taken from reference TRBV7-9 and TRBJ1-3): DTGVSQNPRHKITKRGQNVTFRCDPISEHNRLYWYRQTLGQGPEFLTYFQNEAQLEKSRLLSDRFSAERPKGSFSTLEIQRTEQGDSAMYLCASSLEAAGNTIYFGEGSWLTVV.

This clone was observed at least ten times. The V call is TRBV7-9, the J call TRBJ2-7; TRBD1 matches at 9 bases. The germline gives CDR1 SEHNR, CDR2 FQNEAQ (reference sequence). The CDR3 is made up of 15 amino acids. Trimming at V came to 4 bases and at J to 5 bases, leaving 9 bases not matched to a gene. CDR3 DNA sequence: TGTGCCAGCAGCTACGCCGGGACAGGGCGGGACGAGCAGTACTTC. Its translation is CASSYAGTGRDEQYF.

The chain combines TRBV6-5 with TRBJ2-7; D is ambiguous. Germline V gene data show CDR1 as MNHEY and CDR2 as SVGAGI. This CDR3 has 13 residues. V was clipped by 10 bases and J by 2 bases, with 15 bases between them. CDR3 amino acids: CATSVALPYEQYF. The CDR3 region has the DNA TGTGCCACCTCCGTGGCCCTTCCCTACGAGCAGTACTTC.

The chain combines TRBV5-1 with TRBJ1-1, with D unclear. Per germline, CDR1 SGHRS and CDR2 YFSETQ. The CDR3 is 16 amino acids. Between the trimmed V and J ends, which lost 1 base and 4 bases, there was a span of 17 bases. The CDR3 is CASSLLQSGGGTEAFF. In DNA, the CDR3 is TGCGCCAGCAGCTTGTTACAATCGGGTGGCGGCACTGAAGCTTTCTTT.

This rearrangement joins TRBV5-1 to TRBJ1-5, with 7 nucleotides matching TRBD1. V dropped 0 bases and J dropped 2; count of bases not matched to a gene: 5. The CDR3 length is 16 residues. Germline assignment: CDR1 SGHRS and CDR2 YFSETQ. The CDR3 reads CASSLGGTGGNQPQHF. CDR3 in DNA: TGCGCCAGCAGCTTGGGGGGTACAGGGGGCAATCAGCCCCAGCATTTT.

The V and J genes are TRBV5-4 and TRBJ2-3; D is unresolved. V was shortened by 4 bases and J by 2 bases, with 14 bases between the two germline ends. Germline V gives CDR1 SGHNT, CDR2 YYREEE (reference sequence). The CDR3 is made up of 15 amino acids. The CDR3 DNA follows: TGTGCCAGCAGCCTGAGTGGAACCTCCACAGATACGCAGTATTTT. This encodes CASSLSGTSTDTQYF.

This chain uses TRBV24-1 with TRBJ1-2, with a weak D call TRBD1 (6 bases). Trimming took 3 bases from V and 6 from J, leaving 10 bases between them. CDR3 length equals 13 residues. CDR1 and CDR2 from the germline V gene are KGHDR and SFDVKD. The DNA for the CDR3 is TGTGCCACCAGTGATCCGGGGGGCAATGGCTACACCTTC. Translation gives CATSDPGGNGYTF.

This chain links TRBV27 with TRBJ1-5, with D possibly being TRBD1 (5 bases). V was pared by 5 bases and J by 9 bases, with 20 bases between. Germline V lookup: CDR1 MNHEY, CDR2 SMNVEV (reference sequence). This CDR3 contains 15 residues. This chain's CDR3 is CASSQSQDGASPQHF. The CDR3 DNA reads as TGTGCCAGCAGTCAGTCCCAGGACGGGGCATCGCCCCAGCATTTT.

This sequence joins TRBV19 and TRBJ2-5; 12 bases match TRBD2. The CDR3 is 14 residues long. With V trimmed by 9 bases and J by 7 bases, 9 bases remained unmatched. Per germline, CDR1 LNHDA and CDR2 SQIVND (reference sequence). CDR3 DNA: TGTGCCAGCAGACTAGCGGGAGCTCTCGGGACCCAGTACTTC. This gives the protein CASRLAGALGTQYF.

This sequence joins TRBV6-5 and TRBJ2-2, with D possibly TRBD1 on 5 matching bases. V lost 3 bases to trimming and J lost 3 bases, with 11 bases between them. Germline V gene lookup returns CDR1 MNHEY and CDR2 SVGAGI. This CDR3 region has 15 residues. The CDR3, as DNA: TGTGCCAGCAGTTATATGACAGCCGACACCGGGGAGCTGTTTTTT. Translated: CASSYMTADTGELFF.

The V and J genes are TRBV5-4 and TRBJ2-2; 16 bases are shared with TRBD2. In germline, CDR1 is SGHNT, CDR2 YYREEE (reference sequence). Trimming took 4 bases from V and 3 from J; bases not matched to a gene: 3. The CDR3 length is 17 residues. CDR3 coding DNA: TGTGCCAGCAGCCCGGGACTAGCGGGAGGGTACACCGGGGAGCTGTTTTTT. Protein sequence: CASSPGLAGGYTGELFF. Variable domain in full (rest from reference TRBV5-4 and TRBJ2-2): ETGVTQSPTHLIKTRGQQVTLRCSSQSGHNTVSWYQQALGQGPQFIFQYYREEENGRGNFPPRFSGLQFPNYSSELNVNALELDDSALYLCASSPGLAGGYTGELFFGEGSRLTVL.

Comment on this clone: This sample includes further DNA sequences coding for the same CDR3. CDR3 sequence: CASSPQGHTEAFF. DNA of the CDR3: TGTGCCAGCAGCCCTCAGGGTCACACTGAAGCTTTCTTT. The rearrangement links TRBV7-9 to TRBJ1-1; D is perhaps TRBD1 (5 bases). The V gene's germline CDR1 is SEHNR and CDR2 FQNEAQ (reference sequence). V was clipped by 5 bases and J by 3 bases, with 10 bases between them. The CDR3 totals 13 residues. The variable domain in full, with the rest retrieved from reference TRBV7-9 and TRBJ1-1, is DTGVSQNPRHKITKRGQNVTFRCDPISEHNRLYWYRQTLGQGPEFLTYFQNEAQLEKSRLLSDRFSAERPKGSFSTLEIQRTEQGDSAMYLCASSPQGHTEAFFGQGTRLTVV.

The gene calls are TRBV7-9 and TRBJ2-2; 14 nucleotides agree with TRBD2. The CDR3 has 16 residues. Germline V gene data show CDR1 as SEHNR and CDR2 as FQNEAQ (reference sequence). Unmatched junction bases numbered 0, after V lost 6 bases and J lost 0 bases. CDR3 amino acids: CASRTSGGANTGELFF. As DNA, the CDR3 is TGTGCCAGCAGGACTAGCGGGGGGGCGAACACCGGGGAGCTGTTTTTT.

The gene calls are TRBV5-1 and TRBJ2-7; either TRBD1 or TRBD2 may supply D (5 bases each). Germline V CDR1 and CDR2: SGHRS, YFSETQ. This CDR3 is built from 15 residues. V lost 5 bases to trimming and J lost 2 bases, with 17 bases between them. CDR3: CASRLSSGSPYEQYF. The CDR3 nucleotides are TGCGCCAGCAGACTCTCATCAGGGAGCCCCTACGAGCAGTACTTC. Variable domain in full (rest from reference TRBV5-1 and TRBJ2-7): KAGVTQTPRYLIKTRGQQVTLSCSPISGHRSVSWYQQTPGQGLQFLFEYFSETQRNKGNFPGRFSGRQFSNSRSEMNVSTLELGDSALYLCASRLSSGSPYEQYFGPGTRLTVT.